The rows below give T cell receptor beta chains drawn from one sample of a study of T cells in Graves' hyperthyroidism and ophthalmopathy. TCRdb itself ran the multiplex PCR reads through MiXCR, one entry per CDR3 protein. The sample holds about 840,000 distinct CDR3 sequences, over 35% seen once. The sample comprised blood. All receptors derive from a man aged 18 to 30 with Graves' hyperthyroidism. Both conserved end residues are trimmed from each CDR3.

v_gene | CDR3aa
TRBV7-9 | ASSIPGHTEAF
TRBV25-1 | ASTPGSRTNYGYT
TRBV20-1 | SARSGTGSVTEAF
TRBV19 | ASSKPTPYEQY
TRBV7-6 | ASSHRLAGGRYEQY
TRBV7-9 | ASSPISPVGTEAF
TRBV14 | ASSQQTGGSSYEQY
TRBV14 | ASADMNTGELF
TRBV28 | ASSSPTGLNQPQH
TRBV11-2 | ASSEGMGDEQY
TRBV2 | ASSSFGAAGGQETQY
TRBV29-1 | SVGHRRDGAF
TRBV7-9 | ASSFSGNADTQY
TRBV7-8 | ASRKGGVTNTEAF
TRBV13 | ASSLSPLSYEQY
TRBV7-3 | ASSYLANTGELF
TRBV4-1 | ASSHYWTSGGSETQY
TRBV5-1 | ASSLRRAETQY
TRBV2 | ASSKGQGAHQPQH
TRBV4-3 | ASSQTEHLQEQY
TRBV29-1 | SVEPTGFTLNTEAF
TRBV7-9 | ASSQDLSGGDEQY
TRBV29-1 | SVEAGSHGYT
TRBV15 | ATSRDRGSNEKLF
TRBV10-2 | ASSHQTDYEQY
TRBV7-2 | ASSVGWREGAGELF
TRBV7-9 | ASSSAGTSGDNSKETQY
TRBV5-1 | ASAVQAGELF
TRBV13 | ASSADGTGIRVSYGYT
TRBV7-9 | ASSPTSGETQY
TRBV20-1 | SAAGEGETQY
TRBV7-8 | ASSQGTGASPLH
TRBV13 | ASSIGADGYT